Given below is one T cell receptor beta chain in context. Its antigen is unidentified. The CDR3 totals 14 residues. V gave up 3 bases and J gave up 11 bases; unmatched junction bases: 7. CDR1 is LGHNA, CDR2 YNFKEQ, per germline. The source of the sample is a study of Ad26.COV2.S vaccination and SARS-CoV-2 variants. The protocol was immunoSEQ multiplex PCR, while the TCRdb copy is restricted to in-frame clones and leaves out a portion. The repertoire has approximately 400,000 clones, roughly 94% of them found once; the top ten carry 3% to 4%. Findings and caveats of the study: Breadth and depth estimates from TCRs may understate total T cell responses.

Sequenced here: peripheral blood, sampled after recovery from COVID-19. The J gene is TRBJ1-4, the V gene TRBV4-2, with 9 bases matching TRBD1. The sequence came from a human donor who had recovered from COVID-19. The CDR3 sequence is CASSHPRDRDKLFF. The DNA of the CDR3 is TGTGCCAGCAGCCACCCCCGGGACAGGGATAAACTGTTTTTT.